Described below is a single T cell receptor beta chain sequence and its context. CDR1 and CDR2 from the germline V gene are MNHEY and SVGAGI. The trim removed 5 bases at V and 5 bases at J, leaving 11 bases unmatched. CDR3 length equals 15 residues. The sample is drawn from a study of blood T cell repertoires in COVID-19. Original analysis: How many nucleated cells were present was estimated from reference gene primer amplification. Clones were sequenced by immunoSEQ multiplex PCR, and TCRdb holds only the in-frame ones, with some missing. V and J calls and clone size are copied from that table; D and trimming were computed from the DNA. This sample carries about 130,000 clones, approximately 78% of them seen once, and the ten largest clones take approximately 11%.

The source of this sequence is a man in his 60s who had recovered from COVID-19. This sequence joins TRBV6-5 and TRBJ2-7; 8 bases agree with TRBD1. The specimen sequenced was peripheral blood. CDR3 sequence reads: CASSPRTGKGNEQYF. The DNA for the CDR3 is TGTGCCAGCAGTCCACGGACAGGGAAGGGGAACGAGCAGTACTTC.